This T cell receptor (beta chain) was sequenced for a study of cytotoxic CD8 clonotypes in ibrutinib-treated CLL. The CDR3 is 15 residues long. Germline CDR1 MGHRA, CDR2 YSYEKL. Deletions cut 0 bases from V and 0 bases from J, with 9 bases between. Measured with immunoSEQ multiplex PCR; TCRdb has only the in-frame clones, and not every one. The table lists around 250,000 clones, 70% of them singletons, with 15% in the top ten. The sequence derives from a human donor with chronic lymphocytic leukemia. Sequenced material: PBMCs, taken after 24 months of ibrutinib treatment. The chain uses TRBV4-1 and TRBJ2-7, with a possible D match to TRBD2 (6 bases). In DNA form, the CDR3 reads TGCGCCAGCAGCCAAGATCGGGGGAGCTCCTACGAGCAGTACTTC. As protein: CASSQDRGSSYEQYF.